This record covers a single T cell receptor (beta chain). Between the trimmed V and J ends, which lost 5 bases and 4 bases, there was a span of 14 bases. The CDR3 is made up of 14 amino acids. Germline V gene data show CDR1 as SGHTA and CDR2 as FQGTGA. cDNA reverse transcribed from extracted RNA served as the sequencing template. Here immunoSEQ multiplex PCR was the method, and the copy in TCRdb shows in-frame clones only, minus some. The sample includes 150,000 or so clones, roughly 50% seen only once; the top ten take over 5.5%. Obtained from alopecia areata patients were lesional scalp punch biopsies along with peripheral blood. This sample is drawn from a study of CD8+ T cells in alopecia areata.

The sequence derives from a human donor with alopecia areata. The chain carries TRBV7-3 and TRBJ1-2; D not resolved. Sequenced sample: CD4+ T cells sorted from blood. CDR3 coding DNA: TGTGCCAGCAGCCCAGGCGGGTCCGTCTATGGCTACACCTTC. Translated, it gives CASSPGGSVYGYTF.